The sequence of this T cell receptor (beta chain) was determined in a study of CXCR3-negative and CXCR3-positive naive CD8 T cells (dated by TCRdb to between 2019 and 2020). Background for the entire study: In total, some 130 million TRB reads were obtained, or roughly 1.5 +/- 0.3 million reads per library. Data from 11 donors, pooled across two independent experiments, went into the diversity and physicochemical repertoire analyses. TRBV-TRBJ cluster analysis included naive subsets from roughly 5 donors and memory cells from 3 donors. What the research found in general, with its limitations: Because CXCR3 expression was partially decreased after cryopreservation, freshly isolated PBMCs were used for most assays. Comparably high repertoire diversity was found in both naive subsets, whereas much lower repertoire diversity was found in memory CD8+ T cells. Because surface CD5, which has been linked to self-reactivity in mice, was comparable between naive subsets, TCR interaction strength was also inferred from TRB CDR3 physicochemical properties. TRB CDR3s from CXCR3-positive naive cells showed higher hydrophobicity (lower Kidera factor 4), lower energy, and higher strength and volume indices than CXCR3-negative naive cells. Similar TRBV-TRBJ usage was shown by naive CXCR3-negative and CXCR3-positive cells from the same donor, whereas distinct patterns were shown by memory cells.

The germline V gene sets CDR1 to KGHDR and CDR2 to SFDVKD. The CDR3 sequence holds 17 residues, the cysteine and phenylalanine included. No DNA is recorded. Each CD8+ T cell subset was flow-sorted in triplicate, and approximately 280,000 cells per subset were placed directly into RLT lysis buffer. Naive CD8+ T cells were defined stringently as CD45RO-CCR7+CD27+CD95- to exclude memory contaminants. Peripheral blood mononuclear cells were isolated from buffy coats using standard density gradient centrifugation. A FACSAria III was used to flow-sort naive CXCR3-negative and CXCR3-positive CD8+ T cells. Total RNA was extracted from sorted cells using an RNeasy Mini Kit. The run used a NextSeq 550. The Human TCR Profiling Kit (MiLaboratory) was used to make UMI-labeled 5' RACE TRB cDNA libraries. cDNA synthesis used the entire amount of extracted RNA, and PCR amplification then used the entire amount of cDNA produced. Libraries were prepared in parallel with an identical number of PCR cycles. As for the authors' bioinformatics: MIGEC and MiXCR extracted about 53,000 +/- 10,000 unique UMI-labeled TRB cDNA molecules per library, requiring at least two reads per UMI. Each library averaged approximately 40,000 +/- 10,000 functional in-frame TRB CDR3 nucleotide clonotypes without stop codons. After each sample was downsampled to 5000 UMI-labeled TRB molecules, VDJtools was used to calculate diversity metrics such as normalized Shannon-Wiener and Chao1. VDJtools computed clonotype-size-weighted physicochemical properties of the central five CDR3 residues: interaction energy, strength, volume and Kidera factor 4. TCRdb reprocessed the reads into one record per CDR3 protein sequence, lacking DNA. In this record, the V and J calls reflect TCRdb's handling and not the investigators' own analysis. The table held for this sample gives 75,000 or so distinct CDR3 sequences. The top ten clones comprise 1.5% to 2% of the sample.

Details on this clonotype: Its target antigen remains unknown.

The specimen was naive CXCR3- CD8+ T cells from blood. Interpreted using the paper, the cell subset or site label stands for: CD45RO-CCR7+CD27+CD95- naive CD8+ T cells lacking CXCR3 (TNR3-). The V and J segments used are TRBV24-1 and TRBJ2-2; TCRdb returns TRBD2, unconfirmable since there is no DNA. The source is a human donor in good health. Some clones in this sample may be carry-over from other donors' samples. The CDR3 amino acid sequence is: CATSEPGLAGNTGELFF.